The 30 T cell receptor beta chains presented below share a single source sample, sequenced in a study of response to subunit inactivated influenza vaccine. In TCRdb, the RT-PCR reads were re-called with MiXCR into one record per CDR3 protein. The table lists about half a million distinct CDR3 sequences, approximately 7.6% of them singletons. The sequencing here drew on PBMCs from blood, taken less than 30 months after vaccination. Receptors were obtained from a man aged 50 to 69 who received an inactivated influenza vaccine.

This clonotype has at least ten counts. The rearrangement links TRBV6-2 or TRBV6-3 to TRBJ2-7; D not certain. The CDR3 has 12 amino acids. Germline V lookup: CDR1 MNHEY, CDR2 SVGEGT. Trimming left V 6 bases short and J 13 bases short, with 19 bases between. The CDR3 reads CASSSPGPPIYF. The CDR3 nucleotides read TGTGCCAGCAGCTCGCCCGGCCCTCCGATATACTTC.

This sequence joins TRBV29-1 and TRBJ2-7, with TRBD1 identical over 12 bases. The germline V gene encodes CDR1 SQVTM and CDR2 ANQGSEA. The V gene end was trimmed by 6 bases and the J gene end by 5 bases; junction bases not matched to a gene: 5. The CDR3 loop spans 13 amino acids. The CDR3 nucleotides are TGCAGCGTGACCGGGACAGGGGGCCACGAGCAGTACTTC. Its protein product is CSVTGTGGHEQYF.

This chain uses TRBV4-2 with TRBJ1-5; no firm D call. V was cut by 0 bases and J by 7 bases, with 10 bases left in between. Germline CDR1 and CDR2: LGHNA and YNFKEQ. This CDR3 contains 14 residues. As DNA, the CDR3 is TGTGCCAGCAGCCAAGAACAAGGGAGGCAGCCCCAGCATTTT. Translation: CASSQEQGRQPQHF.

This clonotype was seen a few times. The V call is TRBV20-1, the J call TRBJ2-3; the match to TRBD2 covers 9 bases. The CDR3 is 14 residues long. The germline V gene has CDR1 DFQATT and CDR2 SNEGSKA (reference sequence). The junction had 3 bases not matched to a gene; V was cut back by 4 bases and J by 1 base. The CDR3 region has the DNA TGCAGTGCTAACCTAGCGGGGCGCACAGATACGCAGTATTTT. Residues: CSANLAGRTDTQYF.

In its sample, this clonotype was seen many times. This chain connects TRBV14 to TRBJ1-1; 7 bases agree with TRBD1. This CDR3 has 15 amino acids. After removal of 4 bases from V and 4 bases from J, the junction contained 9 bases not matched to a gene. Germline lookup yields CDR1 SGHDN and CDR2 FVKESK. The CDR3 DNA is TGTGCCAGCAGCCCTTACAGGGGCGGGGGCACTGAAGCTTTCTTT. Translation gives CASSPYRGGGTEAFF. The whole variable domain, remainder taken from reference TRBV14 and TRBJ1-1, is EAGVTQFPSHSVIEKGQTVTLRCDPISGHDNLYWYRRVMGKEIKFLLHFVKESKQDESGMPNNRFLAERTGGTYSTLKVQPAELEDSGVYFCASSPYRGGGTEAFFGQGTRLTVV.

Note on this clonotype: The junction and the germline gene differ at one end; a read error may be behind it. The V call is TRBV6-4, the J call TRBJ2-3; 7 bases align to TRBD2. The CDR3 has 14 amino acids. CDR1 is MRHNA, CDR2 SNTAGT, per germline. The CDR3 loop reads CASSDGGSTVTQYF. CDR3 DNA sequence: TGTGCCAGCAGTGACGGCGGGAGCACAGTTACGCAGTATTTT.

The CDR3 protein is CAIRTARQGSEQYF. The CDR3 DNA reads TGTGCCATCAGGACCGCCCGACAGGGGAGTGAGCAGTACTTC. The V call is TRBV10-3, the J call TRBJ2-7; the match to TRBD1 covers 8 bases. V lost 6 bases to trimming and J lost 7 bases; unmatched junction nucleotides: 11. Germline V gene data show CDR1 as ENHRY and CDR2 as SYGVKD. CDR3 length: 14 amino acids.

In this sample, this clonotype turned up a few times. The chain uses TRBV27 and TRBJ2-1; a weak D match, TRBD1 (5 bases). V gave up 8 bases and J gave up 2 bases, with 16 bases separating them. Germline-derived CDR1 and CDR2 are MNHEY and SMNVEV (reference sequence). The CDR3 covers 15 residues. Here the CDR3 DNA reads TGTGCCAGCCACCGGACACCCGATACCTACAATGAGCAGTTCTTC. It specifies CASHRTPDTYNEQFF.

The chain uses TRBV5-1 and TRBJ1-4; D uncertain. Germline V CDR1 and CDR2: SGHRS, YFSETQ. The length of the CDR3 is 15 residues. Between the trimmed V and J ends, which lost 5 bases and 3 bases, there was a span of 14 bases. This CDR3 is CASRQSMLANEKLFF. The CDR3 nucleotides read TGCGCCAGCAGGCAATCTATGTTGGCTAATGAAAAACTGTTTTTT.

This clonotype was counted at least ten times. The chain is built from TRBV7-2 and TRBJ2-1; a weak D match, TRBD2 (7 bases). The CDR3 runs to 16 residues. The germline V and J ends were trimmed by 2 bases and 3 bases, with 14 bases remaining between them. CDR1 is SGHTA, CDR2 FQGNSA, per germline. CDR3 region: CASSLTGGGIYNEQFF. Here the CDR3 DNA reads TGTGCCAGCAGCTTAACCGGCGGGGGCATCTACAATGAGCAGTTCTTC.

This clonotype came up many times. V is TRBV11-2 and J is TRBJ2-1; 7 bases line up with TRBD1. V dropped 0 bases and J dropped 3; count of bases not matched to a gene: 2. From germline, CDR1 is SGHAT and CDR2 FQNNGV. This CDR3 is built from 15 residues. This CDR3 reads CASSLEGQRYNEQFF. For the CDR3, the DNA is TGTGCCAGCAGCTTAGAGGGACAGCGCTACAATGAGCAGTTCTTC.

The chain combines TRBV20-1 with TRBJ2-1, with 9 bases that match TRBD2. V was clipped by 3 bases and J by 1 base; unmatched bases: 7. CDR3 length equals 16 residues. From germline, CDR1 is DFQATT and CDR2 SNEGSKA (reference sequence). CDR3 residues: CSASGGGAGSYNEQFF. In nucleotides, the CDR3 is TGCAGTGCTAGTGGCGGGGGGGCCGGTTCCTACAATGAGCAGTTCTTC.

This clonotype was found many times. The chain carries TRBV6-5 and TRBJ1-1, with 7 bases lining up with TRBD1. The V segment lost 4 bases and the J segment 6 bases; nucleotides outside the gene matches: 5. This CDR3 is 13 amino acids long. Germline values: CDR1 MNHEY, CDR2 SVGAGI. CDR3 DNA sequence: TGTGCCAGCAGTTTCGACAGGGAGGCTGAAGCTTTCTTT. It is translated as CASSFDREAEAFF.

Details on this clonotype: One end of the junction is discordant with germline, which a read error may explain. V is TRBV10-3 and J is TRBJ1-2; a possible D gene is TRBD1 (5 bases). This CDR3 contains 12 residues. Per the germline V gene, CDR1 is ENHRY and CDR2 is SYGVKD. Written as DNA, the CDR3 is TGTTCCATCAGTGAGCAGGGTTATGGCTACACCTTC. Its translation: CSISEQGYGYTF.

In the case of this clonotype: One end of the junction is discordant with germline, which a read error may explain. This chain links TRBV6-2 or TRBV6-3 with TRBJ2-7; no clear D gene. Germline assignment: CDR1 MNHEY and CDR2 SVGEGT. The CDR3 is 15 residues long. The CDR3 DNA sequence: TGTGCCAGCAGTTACTCTGAAAGGGTCTCCGACGAGCAGTACTTC. Translation: CASSYSERVSDEQYF.

This clonotype was detected only a few times. The J gene is TRBJ2-3, the V gene TRBV20-1; D assignment may be TRBD1 or TRBD2 (5 bases each). V lost 3 bases, J lost 0 bases, and 13 bases lay in between. The CDR3 length is 15 residues. Germline V gene data show CDR1 as DFQATT and CDR2 as SNEGSKA (reference sequence). CDR3 sequence: CSASGAAISTDTQYF. In DNA, the CDR3 is TGCAGTGCTAGCGGGGCAGCGATTAGCACAGATACGCAGTATTTT.

This clonotype was counted ten times or more. The chain carries TRBV5-1 and TRBJ1-2; D is possibly TRBD1 (6 bases). V dropped 4 bases and J dropped 8 bases, with 18 bases sitting between them. Germline CDR1 reads SGHRS; CDR2 reads YFSETQ. This CDR3 has 14 amino acids. CDR3 in DNA: TGCGCCAGCAGCCCCGACAGGACTCTCCAAGGCTACACCTTC. It encodes CASSPDRTLQGYTF.

This clonotype has ten or more counts. CDR3 sequence (DNA): TGCAGCGTGGACACTAGCGGAGTGTACAATGAGCAGTTCTTC. Amino acids: CSVDTSGVYNEQFF. This chain joins TRBV29-1 and TRBJ2-1, with 8 bases lining up with TRBD2. CDR3 size: 14 residues. J lost 4 bases, V lost 6 bases, and 8 bases had no gene match. Germline V lookup: CDR1 SQVTM, CDR2 ANQGSEA.

This clonotype was counted many times. This chain uses TRBV5-1 with TRBJ1-1; 7 nucleotides agree with TRBD1. The CDR3 loop spans 13 amino acids. Looked up from germline, CDR1 is SGHRS and CDR2 is YFSETQ. V lost 3 bases, J lost 3 bases, and 2 bases stayed unmatched. As DNA, the CDR3 is TGCGCCAGCAGCTGGGGACAGTACACTGAAGCTTTCTTT. It yields the protein CASSWGQYTEAFF.

In DNA, the CDR3 is TGTGCCAGCAGTCCAGGGACAGTCACAGATACGCAGTATTTT. Protein sequence: CASSPGTVTDTQYF. The gene calls are TRBV27 and TRBJ2-3, with 7 nucleotides matching TRBD1. This CDR3 has 14 amino acids. J gave up 2 bases and V 5 bases, and 4 bases lay outside the gene matches. Germline loops: CDR1 MNHEY, CDR2 SMNVEV (reference sequence).

The rearrangement uses TRBV2 and TRBJ1-1; D not resolved. Germline V lookup: CDR1 SNHLY, CDR2 FYNNEI. Trimming stripped 3 bases from V and 6 bases from J, with 17 bases between. This CDR3 is 15 amino acids long. This CDR3 is CASSDYPPLIAEAFF. Here the CDR3 DNA reads TGTGCCAGCAGTGATTACCCGCCCCTGATCGCTGAAGCTTTCTTT.

This clonotype came up a few times. The chain combines TRBV6-5 with TRBJ2-5, with 10 nucleotides matching TRBD1. V lost 2 bases to trimming and J lost 9 bases; unmatched junction nucleotides: 6. The V gene's germline CDR1 is MNHEY and CDR2 SVGAGI. The CDR3 loop spans 14 amino acids. The CDR3 DNA sequence: TGTGCCAGCAGTTACGGGGACAGGGGAATGGCCCAGTACTTC. Its translation: CASSYGDRGMAQYF.

V and J are TRBV10-3 and TRBJ1-1; D possibly corresponds to TRBD1 (5 bases). The CDR3 is made up of 14 amino acids. Between the trimmed V and J ends, which lost 7 bases and 1 base, there was a span of 13 bases. The germline CDR1 and CDR2 sequences are ENHRY and SYGVKD. As DNA, the CDR3 is TGTGCCATCAAAAGGGGCGAGGCGAACACTGAAGCTTTCTTT. Translation gives CAIKRGEANTEAFF.

The sample holds a few counts of this clonotype. V usage is TRBV12-3 or TRBV12-4 and J usage is TRBJ1-5; the D gene is possibly TRBD1 (6 bases). The CDR3 extends over 16 amino acids. Trimming removed 10 bases from V and 4 bases from J, with 23 bases in between. CDR3 DNA: TGTGCCACCGTGGAGGGGGGTCCCCTCTGGAATCAGCCCCAGCATTTT. It encodes CATVEGGPLWNQPQHF.

This chain connects TRBV7-8 to TRBJ2-1; the D gene is possibly TRBD2 (5 bases). Germline CDR1 and CDR2: SGHVS and FQNEAQ. Trimming took 1 base from V and 4 from J, leaving 14 bases between them. The CDR3 has 16 residues. In DNA, the CDR3 is TGTGCCAGCAGCTTAGGGCGAGCGGAGGTATACAATGAGCAGTTCTTC. This gives the protein CASSLGRAEVYNEQFF. Based on the CDR3 plus reference TRBV7-8 and TRBJ2-1, the full variable domain is GAGVSQSPRYKVAKRGQDVALRCDPISGHVSLFWYQQALGQGPEFLTYFQNEAQLDKSGLPSDRFFAERPEGSVSTLKIQRTQQEDSAVYLCASSLGRAEVYNEQFFGPGTRLTVL.

Notes on this clonotype: This may stem from a read error, because a much larger clone lies one nucleotide away. The chain has TRBV7-2 and TRBJ2-5; D gene unclear. This CDR3 is 13 amino acids long. Germline lookup yields CDR1 SGHTA and CDR2 FQGNSA. In DNA form, the CDR3 reads TGTGCCAGCAGCTTAAGCTACCAAGATACCCAGTACTTC. Amino acid sequence: CASSLSYQDTQYF.

This clonotype has more than one count but fewer than ten. The gene calls are TRBV18 and TRBJ2-3; TRBD2 matches at 11 bases. The V gene's germline CDR1 is KGHSH and CDR2 LQKENI. The length of the CDR3 is 15 residues. The ends lost 3 bases at V and 6 bases at J; junction bases unmatched: 5. This chain's CDR3 is CASSPSGTSGDTQYF. The DNA for the CDR3 is TGTGCCAGCTCACCGTCCGGGACTAGCGGCGATACGCAGTATTTT.

This clonotype was found a few times. The chain joins TRBV20-1 to TRBJ2-5; 15 bases align to TRBD2. After removal of 6 bases from V and 5 bases from J, the junction contained 10 bases not matched to a gene. Germline assignment: CDR1 DFQATT and CDR2 SNEGSKA (reference sequence). This CDR3 comprises 16 residues. The CDR3 nucleotides read TGCAGTGCCCCTGACCGGACTAGCGGGAGGGACGAGACCCAGTACTTC. Translation gives CSAPDRTSGRDETQYF.

This clonotype has at least ten counts. This rearrangement joins TRBV2 to TRBJ2-7; D tentatively reads TRBD1 or TRBD2 (6 bases each). Germline V gene sequence: CDR1 SNHLY, CDR2 FYNNEI. The CDR3 loop spans 11 amino acids. The V and J ends lost 5 bases and 6 bases respectively, with 8 bases between them. The CDR3 protein is CASSRGREQYF. Written as DNA, the CDR3 is TGTGCCAGCAGTCGGGGGCGCGAGCAGTACTTC.

Many counts were recorded for this clonotype. V usage is TRBV20-1 and J usage is TRBJ2-1; D perhaps matches TRBD2 (6 bases). This CDR3 has 14 residues. Germline V CDR1 and CDR2: DFQATT, SNEGSKA (reference sequence). V lost 2 bases and J 7 bases, leaving 15 bases between the germline ends. CDR3 in amino acids: CSARSPRGGNEQFF. DNA of the CDR3: TGCAGTGCTAGATCACCACGAGGAGGGAATGAGCAGTTCTTC.